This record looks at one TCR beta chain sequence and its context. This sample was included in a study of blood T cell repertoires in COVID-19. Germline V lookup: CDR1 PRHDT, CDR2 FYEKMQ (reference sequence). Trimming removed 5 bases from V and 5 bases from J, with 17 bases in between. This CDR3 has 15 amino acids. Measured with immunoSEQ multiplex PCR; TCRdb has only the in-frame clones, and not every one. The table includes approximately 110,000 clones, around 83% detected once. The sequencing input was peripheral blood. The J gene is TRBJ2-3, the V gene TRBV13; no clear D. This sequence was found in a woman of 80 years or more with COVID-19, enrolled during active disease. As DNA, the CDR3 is TGTGCCAGCAGCCCCCGTCGTCTGCCGGGAGATACGCAGTATTTT. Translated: CASSPRRLPGDTQYF.